Below, 15 T cell receptor beta chains from the same sample are listed, as sequenced in a study of CD8 T cells in ankylosing spondylitis. Overall study findings and caveats: Made up of 7 to 9 highly homologous variants, a TCR beta motif appeared characteristic of ankylosing spondylitis blood.

One entry per CDR3 protein, called by TCRdb with MiXCR from the 5' RACE reads. Here the sample spans just under 550,000 distinct CDR3 sequences, 9.5% to 15% being singletons. No antigen has been identified for these receptors. The sequenced sample was blood, either unsorted or a sorted T cell fraction (not recorded which). These receptors were collected from a male donor with ankylosing spondylitis.

The rearrangement links TRBV10-3 to TRBJ2-1, with 9 bases aligning to TRBD1. Germline-derived CDR1 and CDR2 are ENHRY and SYGVKD. Unmatched junction bases numbered 7, after V lost 10 bases and J lost 6 bases. This CDR3 has 13 amino acids. CDR3 loop: CATVTGGSNEQFF. CDR3 DNA: TGTGCCACCGTGACAGGGGGGAGCAATGAGCAGTTCTTC.

This clonotype was detected many times. The chain recombines TRBV7-9 with TRBJ2-1; D is possibly TRBD2 (5 bases). The CDR3 runs to 13 residues. Germline V gene lookup returns CDR1 SEHNR and CDR2 FQNEAQ (reference sequence). The V end was cut by 5 bases, the J end by 7 bases, with 12 bases between. The CDR3 DNA follows: TGTGCCAGCAGCCCAGGTGGGGAGAATGAGCAGTTCTTC. Protein sequence: CASSPGGENEQFF.

This rearrangement joins TRBV19 to TRBJ1-1, with D uncertain. CDR1 is LNHDA and CDR2 is SQIVND in the germline V gene (reference sequence). The CDR3 has 15 amino acids. The V end lost 4 bases, the J end lost 1 base, and 13 bases lay between the germline ends. The CDR3, as DNA: TGTGCCAGTAGTAGCCCAGGAGACCCGAACACTGAAGCTTTCTTT. Encoded protein: CASSSPGDPNTEAFF.

The gene calls are TRBV3-1 and TRBJ2-7, with D unresolved. The V gene's germline CDR1 is LGHDT and CDR2 YNNKEL (reference sequence). The CDR3 has 13 residues. The V end lost 0 bases, the J end lost 7 bases, and 10 bases lay between the germline ends. The CDR3 here is CASSQDGGREQYV. The DNA for the CDR3 is TGTGCCAGCAGCCAAGATGGTGGCCGGGAGCAGTACGTC.

This clonotype was picked up many times. The gene calls are TRBV27 and TRBJ2-5; TRBD1 aligns across 11 bases. Per germline, CDR1 MNHEY and CDR2 SMNVEV (reference sequence). The J segment lost 2 bases and the V segment lost 4 bases, leaving 3 bases of the junction unmatched. This CDR3 has 15 residues. CDR3 amino acids: CASSSWDRGQETQYF. CDR3 DNA: TGTGCCAGCAGTTCCTGGGACAGGGGGCAAGAGACCCAGTACTTC.

The chain has TRBV20-1 and TRBJ1-5, with TRBD1 identical over 7 bases. The V gene end was trimmed by 0 bases and the J gene end by 11 bases; junction bases not matched to a gene: 4. This CDR3 comprises 12 residues. In germline, CDR1 is DFQATT, CDR2 SNEGSKA (reference sequence). The CDR3: CSARDLQGAQHF. The CDR3 nucleotides are TGCAGTGCTAGAGACCTCCAGGGGGCCCAGCATTTT.

This clonotype was found a few times. The CDR3 spells CASSQGLERTQYF. CDR3 in DNA: TGCGCCAGCAGCCAAGGCCTCGAACGTACGCAGTATTTT. V usage is TRBV4-1 and J usage is TRBJ2-3; D gene unclear. The V end was cut by 1 base, the J end by 8 bases, with 10 bases between. The V gene's germline CDR1 is MGHRA and CDR2 YSYEKL. This CDR3 spans 13 amino acids.

As for this clonotype: A read error is possible here, since a much larger clone lies one base away. This chain connects TRBV6-1 to TRBJ2-7; D unclear. The V end was cut by 7 bases, the J end by 0 bases, with 4 bases between. This CDR3 is 11 amino acids long. The germline gives CDR1 MNHNS, CDR2 SASEGT. CDR3 in DNA: TGTGCCAGCATCTTCTCCTACGAGCAGTACTTC. Protein sequence: CASIFSYEQYF.

The rearrangement links TRBV6-1 to TRBJ1-1; D is possibly TRBD1 (5 bases). V dropped 7 bases and J dropped 1 base, with 13 bases sitting between them. CDR3 length: 14 amino acids. Germline values: CDR1 MNHNS, CDR2 SASEGT. CDR3 sequence (DNA): TGTGCCAGCACGCGTAACAGGAAGAACACTGAAGCTTTCTTT. Protein sequence: CASTRNRKNTEAFF.

This clonotype has only a few counts. The J gene is TRBJ2-7, the V gene TRBV20-1; 10 bases are shared with TRBD1. The junction had 10 bases not matched to a gene; V was cut back by 3 bases and J by 5 bases. Germline loops: CDR1 DFQATT, CDR2 SNEGSKA (reference sequence). The CDR3 has 15 residues. The CDR3 region has the DNA TGCAGTGCTAGTGGGGACAGGGGCCTTGTCCACGAGCAGTACTTC. Translated: CSASGDRGLVHEQYF.

J is TRBJ1-1 and V is TRBV5-1; D gene ambiguous. The CDR3 runs 16 residues. The V gene lost 0 bases and the J gene lost 0 bases, with 12 bases spanning the gap. CDR1 SGHRS and CDR2 YFSETQ come from the germline V gene. CDR3 DNA sequence: TGCGCCAGCAGCTTGGTTACGGAAAGCATGAACACTGAAGCTTTCTTT. Protein sequence: CASSLVTESMNTEAFF. Variable domain in full (rest from reference TRBV5-1 and TRBJ1-1): KAGVTQTPRYLIKTRGQQVTLSCSPISGHRSVSWYQQTPGQGLQFLFEYFSETQRNKGNFPGRFSGRQFSNSRSEMNVSTLELGDSALYLCASSLVTESMNTEAFFGQGTRLTVV.

This clonotype appeared a few times. This sequence joins TRBV24-1 and TRBJ2-1; D may be TRBD2 (6 bases). The V gene lost 5 bases and the J gene lost 6 bases, with 13 bases spanning the gap. The CDR3 has 14 residues. Looked up from germline, CDR1 is KGHDR and CDR2 is SFDVKD. The CDR3: CATSVEGPINEQFF. As DNA, the CDR3 is TGTGCCACCAGTGTGGAGGGGCCAATCAATGAGCAGTTCTTC.

This clonotype was counted a few times. J is TRBJ2-1 and V is TRBV6-1, with D uncertain. Per the germline V gene, CDR1 is MNHNS and CDR2 is SASEGT. Trimming stripped 6 bases from V and 6 bases from J, with 9 bases between. The CDR3 sequence is 12 residues long. CDR3 sequence reads: CASRSSSNEQFF. CDR3 nucleotides: TGTGCCAGCAGGAGTAGTAGCAATGAGCAGTTCTTC.

Notes on this clonotype: This may stem from a read error, because a much larger clone lies one nucleotide away. The CDR3 ends on some other residue instead of the conserved phenylalanine or tryptophan, so this is likely a read error. The V gene is TRBV20-1, the J gene TRBJ1-5, with TRBD1 identical over 7 bases. Per the germline V gene, CDR1 is DFQATT and CDR2 is SNEGSKA (reference sequence). J lost 3 bases, V lost 0 bases, and 5 bases had no gene match. The CDR3 totals 15 residues. In nucleotides, the CDR3 is TGCAGTGCTAGAGAACCGGGACAGTCCAATCAGCCCCAGCATTCT. Translating gives CSAREPGQSNQPQHS.

This clonotype has more than one count but fewer than ten. This rearrangement joins TRBV9 to TRBJ2-7; D tentatively reads TRBD1 or TRBD2 (5 bases each). CDR1 and CDR2 (germline): SGDLS, YYNGEE. The CDR3 has 17 amino acids. The V gene lost 3 bases and the J gene lost 0 bases, with 19 bases spanning the gap. CDR3 in amino acids: CASSAQPPGGYSYEQYF. In DNA, the CDR3 is TGTGCCAGCAGCGCCCAACCCCCTGGGGGATACTCCTACGAGCAGTACTTC.